This TCR beta chain came from a study of monozygotic twins with inflammatory bowel disease. Study results and caveats: Researchers report that IBD patients shared fewer clonotypes with others than healthy twins, especially amid disease activity.

In regard to this clonotype: Its specificity is not known.

The CDR3 contains 17 residues. The V gene's germline CDR1 is MGHRA and CDR2 YSYEKL. TCRdb reprocessed the 5' RACE reads and keeps a single row for each CDR3 protein, giving no DNA. The sample holds around 400,000 distinct CDR3 sequences. The sequence derives from a human donor with ulcerative colitis or Crohn's disease, or a healthy co-twin of an affected twin (not recorded which). The chain combines TRBV4-1 with TRBJ2-4; TCRdb designates TRBD1, a call that cannot be tested without DNA. Source material: blood. This CDR3 is CASSQPGQINPKNIQYF.